This T cell receptor (beta chain) was captured by sequencing in a study of blood T cells in healthy people across ages. Germline-derived CDR1 and CDR2 are SGHAT and FQNNGV. Between the trimmed V and J ends, which lost 2 bases and 5 bases, there was a span of 18 bases. The CDR3 is 16 amino acids. This clonotype turned up a few times. Combining a sample-barcoded 5' primer with a J-beta primer mix, a second PCR ran for roughly 6 to 12 cycles. Using its own MiXCR run on the 5' RACE reads, TCRdb lists one record per CDR3 protein. This table holds roughly 1.6 million distinct CDR3 sequences, about 32% found once.

The chain uses TRBV11-2 and TRBJ2-5; the D gene is possibly TRBD2 (7 bases). Sequencing was performed on blood. This sequence originates from a woman under 40 in good health. CDR3 loop: CASSLHLRGAGETQYF. The DNA for the CDR3 is TGTGCCAGCAGCTTACATCTCCGGGGGGCAGGGGAGACCCAGTACTTC.